Following are 24 T cell receptor beta chains from one sample sequenced in a study of molecular identifiers for immune sequencing clone quantification. TCRdb analysed the PCR reads with MiXCR anew, one entry per CDR3 protein. The repertoire holds roughly 93,000 distinct CDR3 sequences, with over 15% as singletons. Material: naive CD8+ T cells from blood, with Jurkat cell RNA spiked in. The subset: FACS-sorted CD8+CD4-CCR7+CD45RA+ naive T cells. The receptors originated from a human donor in good health. Some libraries in this study had Jurkat cell RNA spiked in.

The table lists this clonotype with many counts. The chain combines TRBV27 with TRBJ1-1, with a tentative D call TRBD1 (5 bases). This CDR3 spans 13 amino acids. The germline V and J ends were trimmed by 6 bases and 4 bases, with 12 bases remaining between them. Per the germline V gene, CDR1 is MNHEY and CDR2 is SMNVEV (reference sequence). CDR3 coding DNA: TGTGCCAGCAGCGCAGGGTTTGGCACTGAAGCTTTCTTT. Translating gives CASSAGFGTEAFF.

Worth noting for this clonotype: Here the CDR3 omits its conserved ending phenylalanine or tryptophan, so a read error is the likely source. The genes are TRBV4-1 and TRBJ2-2; 8 bases align to TRBD2. The length of the CDR3 is 17 residues. Germline V gene lookup returns CDR1 MGHRA and CDR2 YSYEKL. Losses at the gene ends were 0 bases for V and 7 bases for J; bases not matched to a gene: 10. In DNA form, the CDR3 reads TGCGCCAGCAGCCAAGATTATACTAGCGGACTCTACGGGGAGCTGTTTTGT. Encoded protein: CASSQDYTSGLYGELFC.

A word on this clonotype: A much larger clone differs by one base, so this may be a read error. The V call is TRBV6-6, the J call TRBJ1-2; 10 bases fit TRBD1. Germline V lookup: CDR1 MNHNY, CDR2 SVGAGI (reference sequence). The CDR3 loop spans 14 amino acids. CDR3: CAGSLYGTGDGYTF. The DNA for the CDR3 is TGTGCCGGCAGTCTTTACGGGACAGGGGACGGCTACACCTTC.

This clonotype was counted many times. This chain connects TRBV4-2 to TRBJ2-2; a possible D gene is TRBD1 (6 bases). Germline CDR1 reads LGHNA; CDR2 reads YNFKEQ. Trimming cost V 0 bases and J 3 bases, with 8 bases left between them. The CDR3 spans 15 residues. The CDR3 is CASSQDGTHTGELFF. In nucleotides, the CDR3 is TGTGCCAGCAGCCAAGATGGGACACACACCGGGGAGCTGTTTTTT.

In this sample, this clonotype turned up many times. V and J are TRBV6-2 or TRBV6-3 and TRBJ2-4; possible D gene TRBD1, 5 bases. CDR1 is MNHEY and CDR2 is SVGEGT in the germline V gene. V lost 8 bases and J lost 1, with 12 bases in between. The CDR3 runs to 14 residues. This CDR3 is CASGQGAAKNIQYF. The CDR3 nucleotides are TGTGCCAGCGGGCAGGGCGCGGCCAAAAACATTCAGTACTTC.

This clonotype was recorded at least ten times. The V call is TRBV6-5, the J call TRBJ2-3, with D uncertain. Germline values: CDR1 MNHEY, CDR2 SVGAGI. The CDR3 totals 15 residues. V was shortened by 2 bases and J by 0 bases, with 9 bases between the two germline ends. The CDR3, as DNA: TGTGCCAGCAGTTACGGGGTTACGAGCACAGATACGCAGTATTTT. Translated, it gives CASSYGVTSTDTQYF.

This clonotype was detected many times. The rearrangement links TRBV28 to TRBJ2-7; 10 nucleotides match TRBD1. The CDR3 is made up of 14 amino acids. The V segment lost 4 bases and the J segment 6 bases; nucleotides outside the gene matches: 6. CDR1 and CDR2 (germline): MDHEN, SYDVKM. CDR3: CASSSTGGRGEQYF. DNA for the CDR3: TGTGCCAGCAGTTCGACAGGGGGCCGAGGCGAGCAGTACTTC. The variable domain in full, with the rest retrieved from reference TRBV28 and TRBJ2-7, is DVKVTQSSRYLVKRTGEKVFLECVQDMDHENMFWYRQDPGLGLRLIYFSYDVKMKEKGDIPEGYSVSREKKERFSLILESASTNQTSMYLCASSSTGGRGEQYFGPGTRLTVT.

This clonotype was recorded at least ten times. The V and J genes are TRBV7-9 and TRBJ1-4, with 7 nucleotides matching TRBD1. The CDR3 consists of 14 residues. The germline CDR1 and CDR2 sequences are SEHNR and FQNEAQ (reference sequence). J was trimmed by 6 bases and V by 4 bases; bases with no gene match: 5. The DNA of the CDR3 is TGTGCCAGCAGCTCAGACAGGGCCTATGAAAAACTGTTTTTT. It specifies CASSSDRAYEKLFF. Full variable domain (rest looked up from reference TRBV7-9 and TRBJ1-4): DTGVSQNPRHKITKRGQNVTFRCDPISEHNRLYWYRQTLGQGPEFLTYFQNEAQLEKSRLLSDRFSAERPKGSFSTLEIQRTEQGDSAMYLCASSSDRAYEKLFFGSGTQLSVL.

This clonotype occurred many times. The gene calls are TRBV12-3 or TRBV12-4 and TRBJ2-7; D might be TRBD1 (6 bases). This CDR3 region has 15 residues. The germline V and J ends were trimmed by 3 bases and 2 bases, with 14 bases remaining between them. CDR3 in DNA: TGTGCCAGCAGTTTTAATCCGACAGGTACCTACGAGCAGTACTTC. It specifies CASSFNPTGTYEQYF.

This clonotype has ten or more counts. The V and J genes are TRBV7-9 and TRBJ2-3; 11 bases agree with TRBD2. Germline CDR1 reads SEHNR; CDR2 reads FQNEAQ (reference sequence). With V trimmed by 4 bases and J by 6 bases, 18 bases remained unmatched. This CDR3 has 19 amino acids. Here the CDR3 DNA reads TGTGCCAGCAGCTCGGCAGACTTCGGACTAGCGGGCAGGGTGGATACGCAGTATTTT. It yields the protein CASSSADFGLAGRVDTQYF.

This clonotype was found many times. The chain combines TRBV30 with TRBJ2-2; D unresolved. There are 12 residues in the CDR3. Looked up from germline, CDR1 is GTSNPN and CDR2 is SVGIG (reference sequence). Trimming took off 0 bases at V and 5 bases at J, with 4 bases between the two ends. CDR3 sequence: CAWSVLTGELFF. CDR3 nucleotides: TGTGCCTGGAGTGTACTTACCGGGGAGCTGTTTTTT.

This clonotype was found many times. This chain joins TRBV18 and TRBJ1-4; no firm D call. Trimming removed 5 bases at V and 0 bases at J, with 10 bases between. The CDR3 runs to 15 residues. Germline V CDR1 and CDR2: KGHSH, LQKENI. The CDR3 nucleotides read TGTGCCAGCTCAGAGGAACTTGCAACTAATGAAAAACTGTTTTTT. Amino acids: CASSEELATNEKLFF.

This clonotype was detected ten times or more. The genes are TRBV7-6 and TRBJ2-5; 8 nucleotides line up with TRBD2. V shed 5 bases and J 3 bases; nucleotides not matched to a gene: 5. The CDR3 consists of 14 residues. Germline CDR1 reads SGHVS; CDR2 reads FNYEAQ. The DNA for the CDR3 is TGTGCCAGCAGCCTTAGCGGGAACGAAGAGACCCAGTACTTC. As protein: CASSLSGNEETQYF.

This clonotype was recorded many times. The CDR3 protein is CASSGWNRDTQYF. The CDR3 DNA reads TGTGCCAGCAGTGGTTGGAATCGAGATACGCAGTATTTT. The genes are TRBV2 and TRBJ2-3; no clear D. Germline values: CDR1 SNHLY, CDR2 FYNNEI. The V gene lost 4 bases and the J gene lost 5 bases, with 10 bases spanning the gap. CDR3 length equals 13 residues.

This clonotype was recorded at least ten times. The chain carries TRBV5-6 and TRBJ2-7; 7 nucleotides agree with TRBD1. V lost 1 base and J lost 5; bases outside the gene matches: 6. The length of the CDR3 is 14 residues. Germline lookup yields CDR1 SGHDT and CDR2 YYEEEE. CDR3 in DNA: TGTGCCAGCAGCTTGCGACAGGGTCTGGACGAGCAGTACTTC. Translating it yields CASSLRQGLDEQYF.

This clonotype was recorded at least ten times. The V gene is TRBV6-6, the J gene TRBJ1-1; 7 nucleotides align to TRBD1. Germline CDR1 reads MNHNY; CDR2 reads SVGAGI (reference sequence). The CDR3 runs to 11 residues. Trimming took 5 bases from V and 11 from J; bases not matched to a gene: 5. CDR3 in DNA: TGTGCCAGCAGTAGCGACAGGGAGGCTTTCTTT. Its protein product is CASSSDREAFF.

In its sample, this clonotype was seen many times. The V call is TRBV6-2 or TRBV6-3, the J call TRBJ2-7; D unresolved. The CDR3 extends over 14 amino acids. Germline-derived CDR1 and CDR2 are MNHEY and SVGEGT. V lost 2 bases and J 3 bases, leaving 11 bases between the germline ends. CDR3: CASSYITTNYEQYF. The DNA of the CDR3 is TGTGCCAGCAGTTACATCACGACGAACTACGAGCAGTACTTC.

The rearrangement links TRBV29-1 to TRBJ2-1; the D call may be TRBD1 or TRBD2 (6 bases each). V was clipped by 4 bases and J by 5 bases, with 15 bases between them. The CDR3 is made up of 14 amino acids. CDR1 and CDR2 (germline): SQVTM, ANQGSEA. In nucleotides, the CDR3 is TGCAGCGTTGTAGGGGGGATAATGGACAATGAGCAGTTCTTC. Amino acids: CSVVGGIMDNEQFF.

In this sample, this clonotype turned up many times. V is TRBV19 and J is TRBJ1-5; no definite D call. Trimming took 3 bases from V and 0 from J, leaving 12 bases between them. The CDR3 runs to 16 residues. Germline V gene sequence: CDR1 LNHDA, CDR2 SQIVND (reference sequence). The CDR3 here is CASSMGYVDSNQPQHF. In DNA form, the CDR3 reads TGTGCCAGTAGTATGGGGTACGTAGATAGCAATCAGCCCCAGCATTTT.

This clonotype came up many times. The rearrangement links TRBV7-9 to TRBJ2-7; D is ambiguous. Germline CDR1 and CDR2: SEHNR and FQNEAQ (reference sequence). CDR3 size: 13 residues. V lost 8 bases and J lost 0, with 11 bases in between. CDR3 bases: TGTGCCAGCGTTCCGAAAAGCTCCTACGAGCAGTACTTC. Protein: CASVPKSSYEQYF.

About this clonotype itself: Just one base apart from a much larger clone, this may be a read error. This chain uses TRBV14 with TRBJ2-1; 11 positions match TRBD2. The CDR3 consists of 16 residues. Germline V lookup: CDR1 SGHDN, CDR2 FVKESK. V lost 2 bases and J lost 8; bases outside the gene matches: 8. The CDR3 spells CASSQMSSGRFDEQFF. The CDR3 nucleotides read TGTGCCAGCAGCCAAATGTCTAGCGGGAGGTTCGATGAGCAGTTCTTC.

The table lists this clonotype with many counts. The chain couples TRBV6-5 to TRBJ2-7, with D maybe TRBD1 (5 bases). CDR3 length equals 13 residues. From germline, CDR1 is MNHEY and CDR2 SVGAGI. Deletions cut 4 bases from V and 3 bases from J, with 10 bases between. The CDR3 loop reads CASSSIQGYEQYF. DNA for the CDR3: TGTGCCAGCAGTTCCATCCAGGGCTACGAGCAGTACTTC.

In this sample, this clonotype turned up many times. J is TRBJ2-5 and V is TRBV3-1; D is uncertain. Per the germline V gene, CDR1 is LGHDT and CDR2 is YNNKEL (reference sequence). This CDR3 contains 15 residues. V was cut by 1 base and J by 0 bases, with 9 bases left in between. The CDR3: CASSQALGYQETQYF. The CDR3 DNA reads TGTGCCAGCAGCCAAGCTCTCGGATACCAAGAGACCCAGTACTTC.

This clonotype showed up many times. This chain links TRBV28 with TRBJ1-5, with 7 bases fitting TRBD1. This CDR3 comprises 14 residues. Germline V lookup: CDR1 MDHEN, CDR2 SYDVKM. The ends lost 6 bases at V and 7 bases at J; junction bases unmatched: 9. The CDR3: CASSSKTGLQPQHF. The DNA for the CDR3 is TGTGCCAGCAGCTCCAAGACAGGGCTCCAGCCCCAGCATTTT.